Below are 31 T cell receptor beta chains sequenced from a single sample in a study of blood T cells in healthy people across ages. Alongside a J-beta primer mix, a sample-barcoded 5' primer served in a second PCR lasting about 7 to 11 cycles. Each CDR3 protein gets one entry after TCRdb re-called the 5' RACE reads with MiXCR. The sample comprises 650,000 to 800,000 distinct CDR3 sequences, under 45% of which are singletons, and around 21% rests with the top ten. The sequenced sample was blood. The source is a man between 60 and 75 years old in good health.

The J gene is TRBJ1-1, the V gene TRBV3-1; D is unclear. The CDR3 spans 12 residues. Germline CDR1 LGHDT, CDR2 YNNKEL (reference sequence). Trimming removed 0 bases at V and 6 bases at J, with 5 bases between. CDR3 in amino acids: CASSQETAEAFF. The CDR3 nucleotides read TGTGCCAGCAGCCAAGAAACAGCTGAAGCTTTCTTT.

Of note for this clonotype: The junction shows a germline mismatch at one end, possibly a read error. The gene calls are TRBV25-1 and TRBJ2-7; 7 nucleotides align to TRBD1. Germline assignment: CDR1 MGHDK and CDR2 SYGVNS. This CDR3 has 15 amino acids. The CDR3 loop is CASSPDREGSYERYF. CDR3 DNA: TGTGCCAGCAGTCCCGACAGGGAAGGGTCCTACGAGCGGTACTTC.

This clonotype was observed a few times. CDR3 DNA sequence: TGTGCCAGCAGCAAAGGGGGGACAGGCAGCAATCAGCCCCAGCATTTT. Its protein product is CASSKGGTGSNQPQHF. V usage is TRBV7-9 and J usage is TRBJ1-5; TRBD1 matches 8 bases. The length of the CDR3 is 16 residues. Germline V gene sequence: CDR1 SEHNR, CDR2 FQNEAQ (reference sequence). V shed 5 bases, J shed 1 base, and the junction held 7 bases outside the gene matches.

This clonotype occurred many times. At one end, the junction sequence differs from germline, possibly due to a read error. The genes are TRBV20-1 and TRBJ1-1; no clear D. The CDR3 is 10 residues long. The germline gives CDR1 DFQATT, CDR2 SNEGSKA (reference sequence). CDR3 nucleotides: TGCAGTGCTGGAGACCGAGAAGCTTTCTTT. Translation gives CSAGDREAFF.

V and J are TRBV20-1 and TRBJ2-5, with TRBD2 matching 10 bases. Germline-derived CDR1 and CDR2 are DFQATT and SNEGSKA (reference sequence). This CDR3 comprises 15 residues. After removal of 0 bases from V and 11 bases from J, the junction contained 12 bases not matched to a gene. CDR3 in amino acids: CSARDNSGGAGEQYF. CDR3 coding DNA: TGCAGTGCTAGAGATAACAGCGGGGGGGCTGGTGAGCAGTACTTC.

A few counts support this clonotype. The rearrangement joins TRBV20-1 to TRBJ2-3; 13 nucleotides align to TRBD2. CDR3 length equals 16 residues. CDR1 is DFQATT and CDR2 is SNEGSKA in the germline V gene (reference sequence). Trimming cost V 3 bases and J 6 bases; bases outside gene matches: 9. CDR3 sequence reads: CSARWTSGGLSDTQYF. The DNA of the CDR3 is TGCAGTGCTAGGTGGACTAGCGGGGGCCTGTCGGATACGCAGTATTTT.

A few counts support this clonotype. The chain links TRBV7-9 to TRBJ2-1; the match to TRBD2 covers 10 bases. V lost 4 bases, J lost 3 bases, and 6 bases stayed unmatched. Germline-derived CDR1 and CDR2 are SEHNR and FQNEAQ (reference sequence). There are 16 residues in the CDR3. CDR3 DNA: TGTGCCAGCAGCTCGGGGAGCGGGGGGGTCTACAATGAGCAGTTCTTC. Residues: CASSSGSGGVYNEQFF.

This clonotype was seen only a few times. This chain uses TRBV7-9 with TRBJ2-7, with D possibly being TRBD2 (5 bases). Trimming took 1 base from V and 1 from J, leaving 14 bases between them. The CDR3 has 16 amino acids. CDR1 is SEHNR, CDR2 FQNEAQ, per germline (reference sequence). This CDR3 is CASSLVRAGNSYEQYF. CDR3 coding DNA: TGTGCCAGCAGCTTAGTGAGGGCTGGCAATTCCTACGAGCAGTACTTC.

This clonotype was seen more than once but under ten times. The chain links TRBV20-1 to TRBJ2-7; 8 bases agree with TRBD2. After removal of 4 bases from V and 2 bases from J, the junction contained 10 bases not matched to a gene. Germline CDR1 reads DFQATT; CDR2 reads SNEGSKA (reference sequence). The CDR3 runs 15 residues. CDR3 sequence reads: CSAKDLAGTPYEQYF. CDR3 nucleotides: TGCAGTGCTAAGGATTTAGCGGGGACGCCCTACGAGCAGTACTTC.

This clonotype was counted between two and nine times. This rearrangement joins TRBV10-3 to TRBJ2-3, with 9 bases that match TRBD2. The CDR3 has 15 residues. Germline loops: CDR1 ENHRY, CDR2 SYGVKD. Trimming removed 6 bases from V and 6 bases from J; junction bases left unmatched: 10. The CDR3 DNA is TGTGCCATCAGGGCGGGGCGGGGGGGCCCTGATACGCAGTATTTT. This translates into CAIRAGRGGPDTQYF.

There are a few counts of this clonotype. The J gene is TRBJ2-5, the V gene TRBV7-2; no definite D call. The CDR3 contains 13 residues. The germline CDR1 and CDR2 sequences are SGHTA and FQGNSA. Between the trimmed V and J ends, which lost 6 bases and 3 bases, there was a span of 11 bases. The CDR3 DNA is TGTGCCAGCAGGTTCACCCTAAAAGAGACCCAGTACTTC. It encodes CASRFTLKETQYF.

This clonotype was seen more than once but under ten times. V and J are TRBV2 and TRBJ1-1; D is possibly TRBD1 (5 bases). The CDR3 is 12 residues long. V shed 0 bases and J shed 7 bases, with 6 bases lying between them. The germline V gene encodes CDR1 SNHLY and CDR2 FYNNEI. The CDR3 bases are TGTGCCAGCAGTGAAGCAAGGGGTGAAGCTTTCTTT. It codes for CASSEARGEAFF.

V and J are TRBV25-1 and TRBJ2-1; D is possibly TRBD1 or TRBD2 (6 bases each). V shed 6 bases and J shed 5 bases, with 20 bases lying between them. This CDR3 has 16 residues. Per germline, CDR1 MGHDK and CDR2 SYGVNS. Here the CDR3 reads CASSPFGGGQNNEQFF. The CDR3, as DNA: TGTGCCAGCAGCCCCTTCGGAGGGGGGCAGAACAATGAGCAGTTCTTC.

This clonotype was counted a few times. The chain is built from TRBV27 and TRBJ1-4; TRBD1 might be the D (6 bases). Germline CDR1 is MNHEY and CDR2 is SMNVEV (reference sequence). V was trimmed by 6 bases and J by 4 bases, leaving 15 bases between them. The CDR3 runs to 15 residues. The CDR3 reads CASSRQAMDNEKLFF. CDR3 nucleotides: TGTGCCAGCAGCCGACAGGCGATGGATAATGAAAAACTGTTTTTT.

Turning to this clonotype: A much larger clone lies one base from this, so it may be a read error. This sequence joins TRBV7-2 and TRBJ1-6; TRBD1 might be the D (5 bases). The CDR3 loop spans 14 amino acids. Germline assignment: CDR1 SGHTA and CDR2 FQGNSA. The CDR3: CASSLARQNSLLHF. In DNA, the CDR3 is TGTGCCAGCAGCTTAGCAAGACAGAATTCACTCCTCCACTTT.

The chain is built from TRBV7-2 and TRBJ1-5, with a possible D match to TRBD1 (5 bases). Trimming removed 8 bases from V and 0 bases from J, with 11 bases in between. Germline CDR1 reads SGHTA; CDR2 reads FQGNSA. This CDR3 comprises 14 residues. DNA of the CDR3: TGTGCCAGCCAGGGCAGCTATAGCAATCAGCCCCAGCATTTT. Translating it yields CASQGSYSNQPQHF.

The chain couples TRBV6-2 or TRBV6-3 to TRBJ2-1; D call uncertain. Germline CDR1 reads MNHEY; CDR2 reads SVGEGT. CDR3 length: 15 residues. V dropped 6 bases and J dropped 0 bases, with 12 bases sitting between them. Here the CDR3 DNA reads TGTGCCAGCAGAATAGACATGAGCTCCTACAATGAGCAGTTCTTC. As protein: CASRIDMSSYNEQFF.

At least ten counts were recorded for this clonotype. CDR3 protein: CASSYTGETQYF. CDR3 nucleotide sequence: TGTGCCAGCAGTTACACAGGAGAGACCCAGTACTTC. The chain couples TRBV6-6 to TRBJ2-5; perhaps TRBD1 as D (5 bases). CDR1 and CDR2 from the germline V gene are MNHNY and SVGAGI (reference sequence). The CDR3 is 12 residues long. Trimming stripped 2 bases from V and 4 bases from J, with 5 bases between.

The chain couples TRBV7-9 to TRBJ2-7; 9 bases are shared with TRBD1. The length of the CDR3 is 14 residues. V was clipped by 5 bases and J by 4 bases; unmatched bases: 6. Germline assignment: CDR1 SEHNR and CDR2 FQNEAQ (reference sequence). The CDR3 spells CASSPRQGGYEQYF. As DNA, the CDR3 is TGTGCCAGCAGCCCTCGACAGGGGGGGTACGAGCAGTACTTC. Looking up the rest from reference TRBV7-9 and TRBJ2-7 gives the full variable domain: DTGVSQNPRHKITKRGQNVTFRCDPISEHNRLYWYRQTLGQGPEFLTYFQNEAQLEKSRLLSDRFSAERPKGSFSTLEIQRTEQGDSAMYLCASSPRQGGYEQYFGPGTRLTVT.

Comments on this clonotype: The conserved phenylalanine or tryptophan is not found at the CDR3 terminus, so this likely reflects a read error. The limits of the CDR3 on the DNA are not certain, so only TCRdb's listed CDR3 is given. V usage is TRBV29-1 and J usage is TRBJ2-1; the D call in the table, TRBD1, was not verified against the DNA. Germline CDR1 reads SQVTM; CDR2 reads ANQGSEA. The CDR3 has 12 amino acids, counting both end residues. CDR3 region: CSARTGGNTFGS.

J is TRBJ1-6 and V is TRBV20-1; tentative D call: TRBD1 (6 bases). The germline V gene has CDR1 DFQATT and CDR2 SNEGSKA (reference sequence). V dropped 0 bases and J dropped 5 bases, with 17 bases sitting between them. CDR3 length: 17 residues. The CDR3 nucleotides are TGCAGTGCTAGAGATCCGCGGGGGGCAGCAAATAATTCACCCCTCCACTTT. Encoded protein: CSARDPRGAANNSPLHF.

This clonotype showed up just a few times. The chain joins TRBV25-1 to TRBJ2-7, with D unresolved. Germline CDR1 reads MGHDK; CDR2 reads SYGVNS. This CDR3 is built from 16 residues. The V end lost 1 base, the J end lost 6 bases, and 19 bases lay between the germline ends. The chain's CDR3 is CASSEFVGPRPSEQYF. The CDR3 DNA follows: TGTGCCAGCAGTGAATTCGTGGGCCCAAGGCCTTCCGAGCAGTACTTC.

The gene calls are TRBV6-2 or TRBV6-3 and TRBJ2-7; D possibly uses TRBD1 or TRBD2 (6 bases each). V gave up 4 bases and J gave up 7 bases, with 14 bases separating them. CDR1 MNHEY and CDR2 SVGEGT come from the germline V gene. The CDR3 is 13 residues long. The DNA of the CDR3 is TGTGCCAGCAGTTCCCCAGGGGCGGGGGAGCAGTACTTC. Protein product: CASSSPGAGEQYF.

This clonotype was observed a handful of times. CDR3 sequence (DNA): TGCAGTGCGCAGGGGGAACCTTACTACAATGAGCAGTTCTTC. Its protein is CSAQGEPYYNEQFF. The chain combines TRBV20-1 with TRBJ2-1; 7 bases are a match to TRBD1. Germline CDR1 reads DFQATT; CDR2 reads SNEGSKA (reference sequence). The ends lost 6 bases at V and 3 bases at J; junction bases unmatched: 8. The CDR3 covers 14 residues.

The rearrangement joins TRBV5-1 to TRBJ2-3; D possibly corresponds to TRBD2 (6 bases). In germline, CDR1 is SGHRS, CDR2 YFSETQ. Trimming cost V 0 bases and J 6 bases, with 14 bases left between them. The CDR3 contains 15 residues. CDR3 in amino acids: CASSLAGTRGDTQYF. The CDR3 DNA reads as TGCGCCAGCAGCTTGGCTGGGACTCGCGGGGATACGCAGTATTTT.

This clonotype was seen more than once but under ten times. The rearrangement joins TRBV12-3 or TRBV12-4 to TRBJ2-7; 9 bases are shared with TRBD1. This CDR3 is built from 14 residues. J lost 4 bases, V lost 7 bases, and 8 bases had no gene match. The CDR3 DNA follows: TGTGCCAGCAAAGCCGGACAGGGGTGGTACGAGCAGTACTTC. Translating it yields CASKAGQGWYEQYF.

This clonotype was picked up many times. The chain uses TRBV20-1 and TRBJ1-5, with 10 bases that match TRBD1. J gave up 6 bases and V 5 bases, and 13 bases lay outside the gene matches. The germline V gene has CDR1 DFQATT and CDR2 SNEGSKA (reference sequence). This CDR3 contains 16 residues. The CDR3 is CSALPGDRGPGQPQHF. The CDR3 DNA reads TGCAGTGCTCTTCCTGGGGACAGGGGCCCCGGTCAGCCCCAGCATTTT.

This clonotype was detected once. DNA of the CDR3: TGTGCCAGCGGGGCCCTGTGGCCTGAAGCTTTCTTT. Translating gives CASGALWPEAFF. V is TRBV7-2 and J is TRBJ1-1, with D possibly matching TRBD1 (5 bases). The CDR3 runs 12 residues. Trimming left V 8 bases short and J 6 bases short, with 13 bases between. CDR1 is SGHTA and CDR2 is FQGNSA in the germline V gene. Full variable domain (rest looked up from reference TRBV7-2 and TRBJ1-1): GAGVSQSPSNKVTEKGKDVELRCDPISGHTALYWYRQSLGQGLEFLIYFQGNSAPDKSGLPSDRFSAERTGGSVSTLTIQRTQQEDSAVYLCASGALWPEAFFGQGTRLTVV.

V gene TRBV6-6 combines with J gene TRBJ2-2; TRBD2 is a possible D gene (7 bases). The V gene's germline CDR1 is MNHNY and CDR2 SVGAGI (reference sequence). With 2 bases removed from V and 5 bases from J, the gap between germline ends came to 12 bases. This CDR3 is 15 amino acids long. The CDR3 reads CASSYEAGATGELFF. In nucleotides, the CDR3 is TGTGCCAGCAGTTACGAGGCGGGGGCAACCGGGGAGCTGTTTTTT.

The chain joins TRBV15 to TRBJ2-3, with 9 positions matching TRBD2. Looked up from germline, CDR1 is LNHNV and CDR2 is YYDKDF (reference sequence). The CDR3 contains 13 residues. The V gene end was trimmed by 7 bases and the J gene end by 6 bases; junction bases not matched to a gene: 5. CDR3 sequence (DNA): TGTGCCACCACCGCGGGGGGGGAGGATACGCAGTATTTT. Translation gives CATTAGGEDTQYF.

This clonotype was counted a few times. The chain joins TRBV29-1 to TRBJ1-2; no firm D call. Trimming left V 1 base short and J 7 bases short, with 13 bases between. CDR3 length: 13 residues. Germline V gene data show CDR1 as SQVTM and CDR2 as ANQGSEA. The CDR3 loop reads CSVEVPTSGGYTF. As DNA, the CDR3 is TGCAGCGTTGAAGTCCCAACGTCCGGTGGCTACACCTTC.